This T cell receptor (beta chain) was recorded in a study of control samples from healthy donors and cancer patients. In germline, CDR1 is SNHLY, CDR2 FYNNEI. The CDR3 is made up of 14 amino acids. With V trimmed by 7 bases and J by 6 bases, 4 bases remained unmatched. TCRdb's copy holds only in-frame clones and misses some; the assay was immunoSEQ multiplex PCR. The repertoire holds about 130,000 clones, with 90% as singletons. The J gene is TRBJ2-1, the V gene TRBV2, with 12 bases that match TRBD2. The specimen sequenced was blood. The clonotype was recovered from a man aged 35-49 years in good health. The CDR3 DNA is TGTGCCAGCATCACTAGCGGGGGGACCAATGAGCAGTTCTTC. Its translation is CASITSGGTNEQFF.